The following is a T cell receptor (beta chain) sequence with its context. Germline values: CDR1 GTSNPN, CDR2 SVGIG (reference sequence). V shed 3 bases, J shed 3 bases, and the junction held 14 bases outside the gene matches. The CDR3 loop spans 16 amino acids. These data belong to a study of blood T cell repertoires in COVID-19. About the study: The United States, Italy and Spain supplied acute and convalescent COVID-19 samples.

Authors' analysis steps: Reference gene primer amplification gave nucleated cell count estimates. TCRdb's copy holds only in-frame clones and misses some; the assay was immunoSEQ multiplex PCR. That table furnishes V, J and clone size, whereas the DNA furnished D and trimming. The table includes 230,000 or so clones, approximately 83% detected once. The sequenced sample consisted of peripheral blood. The chain uses TRBV30 and TRBJ2-7; 7 bases align to TRBD1. The receptor was isolated from a man aged 50-60 years with active or convalescent COVID-19. DNA for the CDR3: TGTGCCTGGAGACCGGCGGGTCTCCGGACAGGCTACGAGCAGTACTTC. This gives the protein CAWRPAGLRTGYEQYF.